These T cell receptor beta chains were read from a single sample in a study of shared clonotypes between healthy human individuals. The method was immunoSEQ multiplex PCR; TCRdb's version includes in-frame clones alone and lacks a portion of them. The sample shows around 500,000 clones, roughly 80% of them seen only once. Sequencing was carried out using PBMCs. Source of these receptors: a woman aged 40 to 49 in good health. Some clones in this sample may be carry-over from other donors' samples. Both conserved end residues are part of each CDR3. Each record gives: clone size, V gene, J gene, D gene, CDR3 DNA, CDR3 protein. The D gene is left open where the match is weak. Clone size is stated in some rows and not others, as once, few, many or a class when expanded.

>.|TRBV5-4|TRBJ2-7|.
TGTGCCAGCAGCTTGGCGTCGACGGAAATTAACTACGAGCAGTACTTC
CASSLASTEINYEQYF
>once|TRBV5-4|TRBJ2-1|.
TGTGCCAGCAGCGTTAGGGGGGGGAACAATGAGCAGTTCTTC
CASSVRGGNNEQFF
>.|TRBV28|TRBJ2-1|.
TGTGCCAGCAGTCCGCACGGGACGGGGGCCTACAATGAGCAGTTCTTC
CASSPHGTGAYNEQFF
>.|TRBV2|TRBJ1-2|TRBD1
TGTGCCAGCAGCGCCGCTAGACAGGGTAACTATGGCTACACCTTC
CASSAARQGNYGYTF
>.|TRBV5-1|TRBJ1-2|.
TGCGCCAGCAGCTCCTGGCGGGGGGGCTACACCTTC
CASSSWRGGYTF
>once|TRBV5-4|TRBJ2-1|.
TGTGCCAGCAGCCCAAACTTGGGGAAGGCGGTTGGAAATGAGCAGTTCTTC
CASSPNLGKAVGNEQFF
>.|TRBV15|TRBJ2-3|.
TGTGCCACCAGTAGAAGGGGGGGTGGGACAGATACGCAGTATTTT
CATSRRGGGTDTQYF
>.|TRBV5-4|TRBJ2-7|.
TGTGCCAGCAGCTTGAGGGGCGAGCAGTACTTC
CASSLRGEQYF
>.|TRBV6-6|TRBJ2-1|.
TGTGCCAGCACCCTTTGGCCAGGATTTGTGAATGAGCAGTTCTTC
CASTLWPGFVNEQFF
>.|TRBV29-1|TRBJ2-7|TRBD1
TGCAGCGTTGAAGCCCCGGGCACAGGGGGCTCCTACGAGCAGTACTTC
CSVEAPGTGGSYEQYF
>.|TRBV18|TRBJ2-5|.
TGTGCCAGCTCACCACCGGGACAAGAGACCCAGTACTTC
CASSPPGQETQYF
>once|TRBV7-9|TRBJ2-1|.
TGTGCCAGCAGCCAACAGGGATTATATGGTCGTACGAATGAGCAGTTCTTC
CASSQQGLYGRTNEQFF
>few|TRBV27|TRBJ2-1|TRBD2
TGTGCCAGCTCTTCCGTCGTAACTAGCGGGAATGATGAGCAGTTCTTC
CASSSVVTSGNDEQFF
>.|TRBV18|TRBJ2-2|TRBD1
TGTGCCAGCTCAACCAGACAGGGGTCGAACACCGGGGAGCTGTTTTTT
CASSTRQGSNTGELFF
>once|TRBV4-3|TRBJ2-7|TRBD2
TGCGCCAGCAGCCAATCCCTCCAAAGCGGGAGAACCTACGAGCAGTACTTC
CASSQSLQSGRTYEQYF
>few|TRBV10-3|TRBJ2-3|.
TGTGCCATCAGCCGACAGAAAAGCACAGATACGCAGTATTTT
CAISRQKSTDTQYF
>few|TRBV7-7|TRBJ1-1|.
TGTGCCAGCAGCCGGGGGCTAGACACTGAAGCTTTCTTT
CASSRGLDTEAFF
>few|TRBV5-6|TRBJ2-3|TRBD2
TGTGCCAGCAGCTCCGTGGGGAGGGACCCAGATACGCAGTATTTT
CASSSVGRDPDTQYF
>.|TRBV9|TRBJ2-3|TRBD1
TGTGCCAGCAGCGTAGCTCCCATGGGACAGGGAACAGATACGCAGTATTTT
CASSVAPMGQGTDTQYF
>.|TRBV11-3|TRBJ2-7|TRBD2
TGTGCCAGCAGCGTAGCCGGGACTAGCGGGAGGGTTTACGAGCAGTACTTC
CASSVAGTSGRVYEQYF
>many|TRBV28|TRBJ1-1|TRBD1
TGTGCCAGCAGTGCGGACAGGGGGCGGGGTGAAGCTTTCTTT
CASSADRGRGEAFF
>.|TRBV5-8|TRBJ1-4|.
TGTGCCAGCAGCTTTATGGACCTCGGGGAAAAACTGTTTTTT
CASSFMDLGEKLFF
>.|TRBV6-5|TRBJ2-7|.
TGTGCCAGCAGTTACTCCCGGGACACCACCTACGAGCAGTACTTC
CASSYSRDTTYEQYF
>few|TRBV9|TRBJ2-6|TRBD2
TGTGCCAGCAGCGTAGCTGGAAGCGGGAGTGCTGGGGCCAACGTCCTGACTTTC
CASSVAGSGSAGANVLTF
>.|TRBV5-4|TRBJ2-7|.
TGTGCCAGCAGACAGGGAGGTGGTGGCGAGCAGTACTTC
CASRQGGGGEQYF
>.|TRBV4-2|TRBJ2-5|.
TGTGCCAGCAGCCAAGAGAGGGGAACCCAAGAGACCCAGTACTTC
CASSQERGTQETQYF
>.|TRBV4-3|TRBJ1-2|TRBD1
TGCGCCAGCAGCCAAGATCCCCAGGGGGCGCTTGGCTACACCTTC
CASSQDPQGALGYTF
>.|TRBV6-5|TRBJ2-2|.
TGTGCCAGCGAAAGGAAGTACACCGGGGAGCTGTTTTTT
CASERKYTGELFF
>few|TRBV4-2|TRBJ2-7|TRBD2
TGTGCCAGCAGCCCAGGACTAGCGGGAGCCTACGAGCAGTACTTC
CASSPGLAGAYEQYF
>.|TRBV29-1|TRBJ1-1|.
TGCAGCGTTTATTTAGGGTCCAAGCGGGTGAACACTGAAGCTTTCTTT
CSVYLGSKRVNTEAFF
>.|TRBV21-1|TRBJ1-2|.
TGTGCCATTAGGACAGGTGCCTATGGCTACACCTTC
CAIRTGAYGYTF
>few|TRBV7-8|TRBJ2-2|.
TGTGCCAGCAGCCCCCACACGACCGGGGAGCTGTTTTTT
CASSPHTTGELFF
>.|TRBV27|TRBJ1-4|.
TGTGCCAGCAGTTTATTGGGCAATGAAAAACTGTTTTTT
CASSLLGNEKLFF
>.|TRBV4-3|TRBJ2-5|.
TGCGCCAGCAGCCAATCCAGGGGTTTCCAAGAGACCCAGTACTTC
CASSQSRGFQETQYF
>.|TRBV19|TRBJ2-1|TRBD2
TGTGCCAGTATGGGGGGACTAGATTACAATGAGCAGTTCTTC
CASMGGLDYNEQFF
>.|TRBV28|TRBJ2-3|TRBD1
TGTGCCAGCAGGTCCGGCGGGACAGGGAGTTCAGATACGCAGTATTTT
CASRSGGTGSSDTQYF
>.|TRBV25-1|TRBJ1-3|.
TGTGCCAGCAGTCTCCCGGGGCGTGGAAACACCATATATTTT
CASSLPGRGNTIYF
>.|TRBV27|TRBJ1-1|.
TGTGCCAGCAGTTTTTTGAGAGGGAACACTGAAGCTTTCTTT
CASSFLRGNTEAFF
>.|TRBV7-6|TRBJ1-2|TRBD1
TGTGCCAGCAGCCAAAATACAGGGGGGCACTCTGGCTACACCTTC
CASSQNTGGHSGYTF
>.|TRBV5-1|TRBJ2-1|.
TGCGCCAGCAGCTTGGGGGGCGAAACCATCGCAGGTGAGCAGTTCTTC
CASSLGGETIAGEQFF
>.|TRBV28|TRBJ2-2|.
TGTGCCACCTTGACTAGTCGTTGGTCCGGGGAGCTGTTTTTT
CATLTSRWSGELFF
>.|TRBV27|TRBJ2-3|.
TGTGCCAGCAGTCCATATACCGGGGGACCGCAGTATTTT
CASSPYTGGPQYF
>.|TRBV25-1|TRBJ1-1|.
TGTGCCAGCAGTGAAGCAGGGAGAGACACTGAAGCTTTCTTT
CASSEAGRDTEAFF
>.|TRBV9|TRBJ2-2|TRBD2
TGTGCCAGCAGCCCCATTAGCGGGACTAACACCGGGGAGCTGTTTTTT
CASSPISGTNTGELFF
>.|TRBV11-3|TRBJ2-3|TRBD2
TGTGCCAGCAGCCCCTCCCTCCAACGGGAGGGCTTTACAGATACGCAGTATTTT
CASSPSLQREGFTDTQYF
>.|TRBV28|TRBJ1-5|.
TGTGCCAGCAGCCCCGGGGGACGTGATAGCAATCAGCCCCAGCATTTT
CASSPGGRDSNQPQHF
>few|TRBV18|TRBJ2-1|.
TGTGCCAGCTCACCAATCTCTGGTGAGCAGTTCTTC
CASSPISGEQFF
>.|TRBV11-2|TRBJ2-1|TRBD2
TGTGCCAGCAGCTTAGATATGGCTAGCGGGAGGTATGAGCAGTTCTTC
CASSLDMASGRYEQFF
>.|TRBV29-1|TRBJ2-3|.
TGCAGCGTTGAGGAAGGGGGCACAGATACGCAGTATTTT
CSVEEGGTDTQYF
>.|TRBV7-2|TRBJ1-1|.
TGTGCCGGCAGCCGGATCGCCGCCACTGAAGCTTTCTTT
CAGSRIAATEAFF
>.|TRBV2|TRBJ2-7|TRBD2
TGTGCCAGCAGGGAGGGACTAGCGAGCTCCTACGAGCAGTACTTC
CASREGLASSYEQYF
>few|TRBV7-9|TRBJ2-1|.
TGTGCCAGCAGCGCCGGGTCCTCCTACAATGAGCAGTTCTTC
CASSAGSSYNEQFF
>few|TRBV11-3|TRBJ2-7|.
TGTGCCAGCAGCCGGAGCTCAGGGCGGCAGTACTTC
CASSRSSGRQYF